A single sample is the source of the 2 T cell receptor beta chains below, sequenced in a study of blood T cell repertoires in COVID-19. Using immunoSEQ multiplex PCR, the repertoire was profiled, and TCRdb retains in-frame clones only, with some absent. The repertoire has tens of thousands of clones, about 88% of them found once; the top ten carry approximately 6.3%. Sequencing used peripheral blood. The receptors shown here come from an elderly man with COVID-19, enrolled during active disease.

The V and J genes are TRBV5-1 and TRBJ2-2; D gene unclear. V lost 2 bases, J lost 4 bases, and 9 bases lay in between. Germline lookup yields CDR1 SGHRS and CDR2 YFSETQ. This CDR3 region has 14 residues. The chain's CDR3 is CASSLEAATGELFF. DNA of the CDR3: TGCGCCAGCAGCTTAGAAGCCGCCACCGGGGAGCTGTTTTTT.

The J gene is TRBJ1-4, the V gene TRBV5-5; 9 nucleotides align to TRBD1. J lost 8 bases, V lost 2 bases, and 10 bases had no gene match. The CDR3 is made up of 16 amino acids. CDR1 SGHKS and CDR2 YYEKEE come from the germline V gene (reference sequence). CDR3 sequence: CASSLNPGQGGEKLFF. CDR3 sequence (DNA): TGTGCCAGCAGCTTAAATCCGGGACAGGGTGGGGAAAAACTGTTTTTT.